Below are 23 T cell receptor beta chains sequenced from a single sample in a study of hypomethylating agent response in myelodysplastic syndrome. The data were produced by immunoSEQ multiplex PCR, yet TCRdb's version contains in-frame clones alone and is incomplete. Among about 4,000 clones listed, roughly 86% were seen once. The sequenced sample was bone marrow, obtained before or after starting hypomethylating agent treatment for myelodysplastic syndrome (not recorded which). These receptor sequences come from a human donor with myelodysplastic syndrome.

The chain joins TRBV28 to TRBJ1-5; 9 nucleotides agree with TRBD1. There are 17 residues in the CDR3. Germline-derived CDR1 and CDR2 are MDHEN and SYDVKM. J was trimmed by 4 bases and V by 4 bases; bases with no gene match: 11. The CDR3 loop reads CASSSPIGTGRNQPQHF. CDR3 nucleotide sequence: TGTGCCAGCAGTTCTCCCATCGGGACAGGGCGAAATCAGCCCCAGCATTTT. The full variable domain, in which reference TRBV28 and TRBJ1-5 provide the parts outside the CDR3, is DVKVTQSSRYLVKRTGEKVFLECVQDMDHENMFWYRQDPGLGLRLIYFSYDVKMKEKGDIPEGYSVSREKKERFSLILESASTNQTSMYLCASSSPIGTGRNQPQHFGDGTRLSIL.

This chain links TRBV6-5 with TRBJ2-5; D possibly corresponds to TRBD1 (5 bases). Germline V gene data show CDR1 as MNHEY and CDR2 as SVGAGI. Trimming shortened V by 6 bases and J by 1 base, and 15 bases separated the two germline ends. The CDR3 contains 15 residues. The CDR3 here is CASRSYQQVQETQYF. CDR3 coding DNA: TGTGCCAGCAGATCCTACCAACAGGTCCAAGAGACCCAGTACTTC.

The V call is TRBV2, the J call TRBJ1-4; possibly TRBD1 for D (5 bases). Germline CDR1 is SNHLY and CDR2 is FYNNEI. The CDR3 consists of 13 residues. V dropped 6 bases and J dropped 4 bases, with 9 bases sitting between them. CDR3 sequence reads: CASRGTDNEKLFF. The CDR3 bases are TGTGCCAGCAGGGGGACTGATAATGAAAAACTGTTTTTT.

The chain uses TRBV2 and TRBJ1-2, with a weak D call TRBD1 (6 bases). V shed 6 bases and J shed 4 bases, with 15 bases lying between them. There are 14 residues in the CDR3. The germline gives CDR1 SNHLY, CDR2 FYNNEI. DNA for the CDR3: TGTGCCAGCAGGAGGGACACAAGCTCCTATGGCTACACCTTC. Encoded protein: CASRRDTSSYGYTF.

The chain's CDR3 is CASSLITSLDRNEQYF. The CDR3 bases are TGTGCCAGCAGCTTAATTACGTCACTAGATCGTAACGAGCAGTACTTC. This chain links TRBV7-8 with TRBJ2-7; possible D gene TRBD2, 5 bases. Trimming stripped 2 bases from V and 5 bases from J, with 19 bases between. This CDR3 has 16 residues. Germline CDR1 and CDR2: SGHVS and FQNEAQ.

The rearrangement uses TRBV21-1 and TRBJ1-6. TRBV21-1 is recorded as a pseudogene. This CDR3 contains 17 residues. This CDR3 reads CASSYWLHIHHNSPLHF. Here the CDR3 DNA reads TGTGCCAGCAGTTATTGGCTACACATACATCATAATTCACCCCTCCACTTT.

The chain carries TRBV19 and TRBJ2-5, with 15 bases fitting TRBD2. This CDR3 region has 16 residues. Losses at the gene ends were 3 bases for V and 5 bases for J; bases not matched to a gene: 4. Germline values: CDR1 LNHDA, CDR2 SQIVND (reference sequence). CDR3 in amino acids: CASSIGLAGGGETQYF. In DNA form, the CDR3 reads TGTGCCAGTAGTATCGGACTAGCGGGAGGGGGGGAGACCCAGTACTTC.

The rearrangement links TRBV4-1 to TRBJ2-1; D remains ambiguous. Looked up from germline, CDR1 is MGHRA and CDR2 is YSYEKL. Deletions cut 0 bases from V and 5 bases from J, with 5 bases between. CDR3 length: 13 residues. CDR3 in DNA: TGCGCCAGCAGCCAAGATCCCGACAATGAGCAGTTCTTC. Translation gives CASSQDPDNEQFF.

The chain joins TRBV7-9 to TRBJ2-7; 9 nucleotides line up with TRBD1. Per the germline V gene, CDR1 is SEHNR and CDR2 is FQNEAQ (reference sequence). There are 12 residues in the CDR3. The trim removed 5 bases at V and 7 bases at J, leaving 3 bases unmatched. The CDR3 region is CASSIGTGEQYF. Written as DNA, the CDR3 is TGTGCCAGCAGCATTGGGACAGGGGAGCAGTACTTC.

V usage is TRBV19 and J usage is TRBJ2-1, with a weak D call TRBD2 (7 bases). This CDR3 region has 14 residues. CDR1 LNHDA and CDR2 SQIVND come from the germline V gene (reference sequence). Trimming cost V 0 bases and J 9 bases, with 12 bases left between them. The CDR3 DNA is TGTGCCAGTAGTATAGAAGGGGGGGTTCCTGAGCAGTTCTTC. Protein: CASSIEGGVPEQFF. The whole variable domain, remainder taken from reference TRBV19 and TRBJ2-1, is DGGITQSPKYLFRKEGQNVTLSCEQNLNHDAMYWYRQDPGQGLRLIYYSQIVNDFQKGDIAEGYSVSREKKESFPLTVTSAQKNPTAFYLCASSIEGGVPEQFFGPGTRLTVL.

The V gene is TRBV10-3, the J gene TRBJ1-2; weak D call: TRBD1 (5 bases). Germline V gene sequence: CDR1 ENHRY, CDR2 SYGVKD. This CDR3 comprises 13 residues. The V and J ends lost 10 bases and 7 bases respectively, with 19 bases between them. The CDR3 here is CATSDGQGSGYTF. The CDR3 region has the DNA TGTGCCACCTCTGATGGGCAGGGAAGTGGCTACACCTTC.

This clone was picked up one time. The chain joins TRBV11-2 to TRBJ2-1; no reliable D call. This CDR3 comprises 11 residues. Germline V gene lookup returns CDR1 SGHAT and CDR2 FQNNGV. V lost 3 bases and J 10 bases, leaving 7 bases between the germline ends. In DNA, the CDR3 is TGTGCCAGCAGCTTGGTATGGGAGCAGTTCTTC. This codes for CASSLVWEQFF.

This chain connects TRBV28 to TRBJ2-3; D gene ambiguous. The length of the CDR3 is 13 residues. Germline V CDR1 and CDR2: MDHEN, SYDVKM. V was shortened by 6 bases and J by 0 bases, with 7 bases between the two germline ends. CDR3 protein: CASRKWSTDTQYF. Here the CDR3 DNA reads TGTGCCAGCAGGAAGTGGAGCACAGATACGCAGTATTTT.

This rearrangement joins TRBV2 to TRBJ1-2; D is possibly TRBD1 (6 bases). The CDR3 sequence is 13 residues long. Germline CDR1 is SNHLY and CDR2 is FYNNEI. Trimming cost V 8 bases and J 2 bases, with 12 bases left between them. In DNA, the CDR3 is TGTGCCAGCCACAGGGACAACAACTATGGCTACACCTTC. This codes for CASHRDNNYGYTF. The whole variable domain, remainder taken from reference TRBV2 and TRBJ1-2, is EPEVTQTPSHQVTQMGQEVILRCVPISNHLYFYWYRQILGQKVEFLVSFYNNEISEKSEIFDDQFSVERPDGSNFTLKIRSTKLEDSAMYFCASHRDNNYGYTFGSGTRLTVV.

The chain carries TRBV9 and TRBJ2-5, with D maybe TRBD1 (5 bases). The CDR3 totals 15 residues. CDR1 SGDLS and CDR2 YYNGEE come from the germline V gene. Trimming stripped 1 base from V and 3 bases from J, with 13 bases between. CDR3 in DNA: TGTGCCAGCAGCGTAACAGGCGGTTCCAAAGAGACCCAGTACTTC. Its translation is CASSVTGGSKETQYF.

The chain couples TRBV9 to TRBJ2-2, with 8 bases aligning to TRBD1. The V gene's germline CDR1 is SGDLS and CDR2 YYNGEE. V lost 0 bases and J lost 7; bases outside the gene matches: 8. CDR3 size: 16 residues. The CDR3 DNA reads TGTGCCAGCAGCGTAGTGCCCACAGGGACAGGCGGGGAGCTGTTTTTT. Translation gives CASSVVPTGTGGELFF. The full variable domain, rest sourced from reference TRBV9 and TRBJ2-2, is DSGVTQTPKHLITATGQRVTLRCSPRSGDLSVYWYQQSLDQGLQFLIQYYNGEERAKGNILERFSAQQFPDLHSELNLSSLELGDSALYFCASSVVPTGTGGELFFGEGSRLTVL.

The chain employs TRBV7-2 and TRBJ2-1; 8 bases map to TRBD1. The germline gives CDR1 SGHTA, CDR2 FQGNSA. The junction had 6 bases not matched to a gene; V was cut back by 7 bases and J by 1 base. CDR3 length equals 15 residues. The CDR3 loop reads CASTQGAGSYNEQFF. The CDR3 coding sequence is TGTGCCAGCACCCAGGGGGCCGGATCCTACAATGAGCAGTTCTTC.

The chain carries TRBV7-9 and TRBJ2-3; 7 bases line up with TRBD1. Trimming took 5 bases from V and 10 from J; bases not matched to a gene: 6. The V gene's germline CDR1 is SEHNR and CDR2 FQNEAQ (reference sequence). The CDR3 is 12 residues long. CDR3 amino acids: CASSTSGTAQYF. DNA of the CDR3: TGTGCCAGCAGCACGTCCGGGACAGCGCAGTATTTT.

The J gene is TRBJ2-3, the V gene TRBV7-9, with 9 bases aligning to TRBD1. Germline V gene lookup returns CDR1 SEHNR and CDR2 FQNEAQ (reference sequence). The trim removed 5 bases at V and 2 bases at J, leaving 5 bases unmatched. The CDR3 sequence is 15 residues long. In nucleotides, the CDR3 is TGTGCCAGCAGCCCGGGACAGGGTCACACAGATACGCAGTATTTT. Encoded protein: CASSPGQGHTDTQYF.

The rearrangement links TRBV9 to TRBJ2-1, with 10 bases that match TRBD2. CDR1 is SGDLS and CDR2 is YYNGEE in the germline V gene. The CDR3 is 15 amino acids. Trimming removed 2 bases from V and 5 bases from J; junction bases left unmatched: 4. CDR3 sequence: CASSVSGRGDNEQFF. CDR3 DNA: TGTGCCAGCAGCGTGAGCGGGAGGGGCGACAATGAGCAGTTCTTC.

The rearrangement joins TRBV9 to TRBJ2-7; 8 positions agree with TRBD1. V shed 0 bases, J shed 4 bases, and the junction held 3 bases outside the gene matches. From germline, CDR1 is SGDLS and CDR2 YYNGEE. The CDR3 is 14 amino acids. As DNA, the CDR3 is TGTGCCAGCAGCGTAGGCGGGACAGGTTACGAGCAGTACTTC. It codes for CASSVGGTGYEQYF.

In this sample, this clone turned up once. J is TRBJ1-1 and V is TRBV11-2; D is unresolved. Trimming removed 2 bases at V and 4 bases at J, with 5 bases between. Germline CDR1 reads SGHAT; CDR2 reads FQNNGV. The CDR3 totals 12 residues. CDR3 DNA sequence: TGTGCCAGCAGCTTATGGGGCACTGAAGCTTTCTTT. Its translation: CASSLWGTEAFF.

The chain links TRBV5-1 to TRBJ1-1, with D perhaps TRBD1 (5 bases). The CDR3 has 15 residues. Germline V CDR1 and CDR2: SGHRS, YFSETQ. With 4 bases removed from V and 1 base from J, the gap between germline ends came to 14 bases. CDR3 sequence: CASSRRGRGNTEAFF. CDR3 sequence (DNA): TGCGCCAGCAGCCGGAGGGGTAGGGGGAACACTGAAGCTTTCTTT.